This TCR beta chain was profiled in a study of shared clonotypes between healthy human individuals. Overall study results and limits: Among a handful of donors, roughly 5% of naive CD4 clonotypes were found in common.

Authors' analysis steps: As immunoSEQ supplied junction-only sequences (without quality scores), filtering differed. Clones were sequenced by immunoSEQ multiplex PCR, and TCRdb holds only the in-frame ones, with some missing. The V and J calls and clone size were taken over from that table, and D and trimming were inferred from the DNA. The sample lists approximately 1.9 million clones, about 94% occurring once. The CDR3 totals 17 residues. The germline gives CDR1 MNHEY, CDR2 SMNVEV (reference sequence). V lost 6 bases and J 0 bases, leaving 21 bases between the germline ends. The naive CD8 population came from CD45RO-negative cells selected for CCR7, without terminally differentiated effector memory CD45RA+ cells. Of note for this clone: Its antigen is not known.

The chain couples TRBV27 to TRBJ2-7, with D hard to call. Sequences were obtained from naive CD8+ T cells from PBMCs. The clonotype comes from a man younger than 35 in good health. Some clones in this sample may be carry-over from other donors' samples. CDR3 bases: TGTGCCAGCAGGCATAACCTTGGAGAGCCGCGCTCCTACGAGCAGTACTTC. Residues: CASRHNLGEPRSYEQYF.